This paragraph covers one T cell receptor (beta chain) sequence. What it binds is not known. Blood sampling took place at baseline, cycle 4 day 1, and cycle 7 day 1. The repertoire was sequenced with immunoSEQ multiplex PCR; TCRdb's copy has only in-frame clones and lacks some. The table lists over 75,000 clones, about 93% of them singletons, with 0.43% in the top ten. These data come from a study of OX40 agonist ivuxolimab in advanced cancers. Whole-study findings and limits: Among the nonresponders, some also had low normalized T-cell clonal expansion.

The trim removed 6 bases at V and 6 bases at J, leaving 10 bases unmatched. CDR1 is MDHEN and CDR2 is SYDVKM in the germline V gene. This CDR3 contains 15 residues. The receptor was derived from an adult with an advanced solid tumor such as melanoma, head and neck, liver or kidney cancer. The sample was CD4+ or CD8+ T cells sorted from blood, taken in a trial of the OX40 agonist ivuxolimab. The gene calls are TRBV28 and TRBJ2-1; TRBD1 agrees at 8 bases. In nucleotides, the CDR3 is TGTGCCAGCAGACCCGGACAGGGTATGTTCAATGAGCAGTTCTTC. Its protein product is CASRPGQGMFNEQFF.